Shown below are 32 T cell receptor beta chains from a single sample sequenced in a study of blood T cell repertoires in COVID-19. Data came from immunoSEQ multiplex PCR; TCRdb stores just in-frame clones and leaves some out. Here the sample spans fewer than 50,000 clones, 84% being singletons. The material sequenced was peripheral blood. The receptors were sampled from a man aged 55 to 70 with COVID-19, enrolled during active disease.

This clone has only one observation. This chain connects TRBV27 to TRBJ2-1, with 11 bases identical to TRBD2. The CDR3 spans 15 residues. Trimming cost V 5 bases and J 10 bases; bases outside gene matches: 10. Germline V gene data show CDR1 as MNHEY and CDR2 as SMNVEV (reference sequence). The CDR3 reads CASSLPGLAVLEQFF. The CDR3 nucleotides read TGTGCCAGCAGTCTCCCGGGACTAGCGGTCCTAGAGCAGTTCTTC.

The chain employs TRBV11-2 and TRBJ1-4; D unresolved. V gave up 1 base and J gave up 4 bases, with 10 bases separating them. CDR3 size: 15 residues. Germline assignment: CDR1 SGHAT and CDR2 FQNNGV. The DNA for the CDR3 is TGTGCCAGCAGCTTAGTCTCAGGTTATAATGAAAAACTGTTTTTT. Encoded protein: CASSLVSGYNEKLFF.

This clone is labeled as medium-sized. The rearrangement uses TRBV7-9 and TRBJ2-7, with 11 bases fitting TRBD1. Germline values: CDR1 SEHNR, CDR2 FQNEAQ (reference sequence). The CDR3 has 16 amino acids. With V trimmed by 4 bases and J by 1 base, 6 bases remained unmatched. CDR3 sequence: CASSSPGTGGSYEQYF. CDR3 coding DNA: TGTGCCAGCAGCTCCCCCGGGACAGGGGGATCCTACGAGCAGTACTTC.

The rearrangement joins TRBV6-2 or TRBV6-3 to TRBJ2-5, with TRBD2 identical over 9 bases. This CDR3 spans 17 amino acids. V lost 2 bases to trimming and J lost 2 bases; unmatched junction nucleotides: 9. Germline loops: CDR1 MNHEY, CDR2 SVGEGT. CDR3 residues: CASSYPRGGASQETQYF. CDR3 DNA sequence: TGTGCCAGCAGTTACCCCCGCGGGGGGGCGTCTCAAGAGACCCAGTACTTC.

This sequence joins TRBV11-2 and TRBJ2-1, with D perhaps matching TRBD1 (6 bases). The germline V gene encodes CDR1 SGHAT and CDR2 FQNNGV. CDR3 length equals 17 residues. Trimming pared 0 bases from V and 7 bases from J, leaving 19 bases between. The CDR3 bases are TGTGCCAGCAGCTTAGATGGATGGGGGCGCAGGGTAAATGAGCAGTTCTTC. Its translation: CASSLDGWGRRVNEQFF.

The gene calls are TRBV25-1 and TRBJ2-7; D remains ambiguous. Germline lookup yields CDR1 MGHDK and CDR2 SYGVNS. This CDR3 comprises 11 residues. Trimming removed 6 bases from V and 2 bases from J, with 5 bases in between. Written as DNA, the CDR3 is TGTGCCAGCAGCCCCGCCTACGAGCAGTACTTC. This encodes CASSPAYEQYF.

This clone was observed once. This sequence joins TRBV19 and TRBJ1-1; TRBD1 matches 8 bases. CDR1 and CDR2 (germline): LNHDA, SQIVND (reference sequence). Trimming at V came to 8 bases and at J to 2 bases, leaving 10 bases not matched to a gene. The length of the CDR3 is 15 residues. The CDR3 region has the DNA TGTGCCAGTTCGAACAGGGGGGCCTCAAACACTGAAGCTTTCTTT. It specifies CASSNRGASNTEAFF.

The chain joins TRBV7-9 to TRBJ1-5; 8 nucleotides agree with TRBD1. The CDR3 is 15 amino acids. Unmatched junction bases numbered 11, after V lost 6 bases and J lost 7 bases. CDR1 is SEHNR, CDR2 FQNEAQ, per germline (reference sequence). CDR3 sequence (DNA): TGTGCCAGCAGTCCGGACAGGGTTAAGGGCCAGCCCCAGCATTTT. Amino acid sequence: CASSPDRVKGQPQHF.

This clone showed up just once. V usage is TRBV5-8 and J usage is TRBJ1-1; no definite D call. The CDR3 loop spans 13 amino acids. Looked up from germline, CDR1 is SGHTS and CDR2 is YDEGEE. The germline V and J ends were trimmed by 3 bases and 11 bases, with 17 bases remaining between them. The CDR3 bases are TGTGCCAGCAGCTCCGTGAGCGGCATGTCGGCTTTCTTT. Translated: CASSSVSGMSAFF. Together with reference TRBV5-8 and TRBJ1-1, the CDR3 gives the full variable domain: EAGVTQSPTHLIKTRGQQATLRCSPISGHTSVYWYQQALGLGLQFLLWYDEGEERNRGNFPPRFSGRQFPNYSSELNVNALELEDSALYLCASSSVSGMSAFFGQGTRLTVV.

The rearrangement joins TRBV7-9 to TRBJ2-1; 7 positions match TRBD2. The CDR3 is made up of 17 amino acids. CDR1 and CDR2 from the germline V gene are SEHNR and FQNEAQ (reference sequence). V was pared by 5 bases and J by 0 bases, with 10 bases of the junction left unmatched. CDR3 sequence: CASSPPTSFSSYNEQFF. CDR3 bases: TGTGCCAGCAGCCCCCCGACTAGCTTTAGCTCCTACAATGAGCAGTTCTTC.

In DNA, the CDR3 is TGTGCCAGTAAATCGGGACAGACAAGCAATCAGCCCCAGCATTTT. It encodes CASKSGQTSNQPQHF. V gene TRBV27 combines with J gene TRBJ1-5; 7 nucleotides align to TRBD1. V shed 9 bases, J shed 1 base, and the junction held 9 bases outside the gene matches. There are 15 residues in the CDR3. Per germline, CDR1 MNHEY and CDR2 SMNVEV (reference sequence).

This chain links TRBV4-3 with TRBJ1-3; no firm D call. Germline CDR1 is LGHNA and CDR2 is YSLEER. The CDR3 is made up of 15 amino acids. The V and J ends lost 1 base and 4 bases respectively, with 11 bases between them. CDR3 coding DNA: TGCGCCAGCAGCCAAGCACAGTCAGGAGGAAACACCATATATTTT. It translates to CASSQAQSGGNTIYF.

In this sample, this clone turned up once. The V call is TRBV11-2, the J call TRBJ1-1; unclear D gene. This CDR3 spans 14 amino acids. The V end was cut by 5 bases, the J end by 7 bases, with 17 bases between. The germline V gene has CDR1 SGHAT and CDR2 FQNNGV. The CDR3 loop is CASSGWRGRGEAFF. The CDR3 nucleotides read TGTGCCAGCAGCGGCTGGCGCGGGAGAGGTGAAGCTTTCTTT.

This clone has only a few counts. This sequence joins TRBV10-2 and TRBJ1-3, with 9 bases fitting TRBD1. Trimming removed 8 bases from V and 8 bases from J; junction bases left unmatched: 4. Germline V gene sequence: CDR1 WSHSY, CDR2 SAAADI. The CDR3 is made up of 12 amino acids. CDR3 nucleotides: TGCGCCAGCGGGGGACAGGGATACACCATATATTTT. It encodes CASGGQGYTIYF.

This clone has just one count. The chain links TRBV12-5 to TRBJ2-2; D is ambiguous. The CDR3 has 15 amino acids. Trimming shortened V by 7 bases and J by 0 bases, and 12 bases separated the two germline ends. The germline gives CDR1 LGHNT, CDR2 FRNRAP. The CDR3 sequence: CASALGSANTGELFF. In DNA, the CDR3 is TGTGCTAGTGCCCTCGGGTCAGCGAACACCGGGGAGCTGTTTTTT.

About this clone: At one of its ends the junction is not consistent with the germline gene, which may arise from a read error. Other DNA sequences in the sample encode the same CDR3. V gene TRBV5-1 combines with J gene TRBJ2-3; D remains ambiguous. CDR1 SGHRS and CDR2 YFSETQ come from the germline V gene. The CDR3 consists of 13 residues. CDR3 DNA sequence: TGCGCCAGCAGCTTGGATGGCACCGATACGCAGTATTTT. This sequence encodes CASSLDGTDTQYF.

The J gene is TRBJ2-7, the V gene TRBV19; TRBD2 might be the D (5 bases). CDR3 length: 16 residues. V was cut by 5 bases and J by 4 bases, with 21 bases left in between. CDR1 LNHDA and CDR2 SQIVND come from the germline V gene (reference sequence). This CDR3 is CASSSLVGLAAYEQYF. DNA for the CDR3: TGTGCCAGTAGTTCCCTGGTTGGGCTAGCCGCTTACGAGCAGTACTTC.

The V and J genes are TRBV5-6 and TRBJ1-5, with 10 bases aligning to TRBD1. V was pared by 2 bases and J by 5 bases, with 1 base of the junction left unmatched. CDR1 and CDR2 from the germline V gene are SGHDT and YYEEEE. There are 14 residues in the CDR3. CDR3 residues: CASSFGQGDQPQHF. CDR3 nucleotide sequence: TGTGCCAGCAGCTTCGGACAGGGGGATCAGCCCCAGCATTTT.

The V and J genes are TRBV28 and TRBJ1-1; D is unclear. V was cut by 5 bases and J by 4 bases, with 5 bases left in between. Germline CDR1 reads MDHEN; CDR2 reads SYDVKM. The CDR3 has 11 amino acids. The CDR3 region has the DNA TGTGCCAGCAGTCCCTTCACTGAAGCTTTCTTT. Protein product: CASSPFTEAFF.

CDR3 region: CASRSVQGADTEAFF. In DNA, the CDR3 is TGTGCCAGCAGATCCGTACAGGGGGCGGACACTGAAGCTTTCTTT. The chain carries TRBV6-5 and TRBJ1-1, with 9 bases fitting TRBD1. Trimming cost V 6 bases and J 3 bases; bases outside gene matches: 8. CDR3 length: 15 residues. Germline V gene data show CDR1 as MNHEY and CDR2 as SVGAGI.

The gene calls are TRBV19 and TRBJ2-7; 7 bases match TRBD1. V dropped 0 bases and J dropped 3; count of bases not matched to a gene: 14. The CDR3 is 18 residues long. The germline V gene has CDR1 LNHDA and CDR2 SQIVND (reference sequence). CDR3 protein: CASSIDATRQGYYYEQYF. For the CDR3, the DNA is TGTGCCAGTAGTATAGATGCCACCAGACAGGGATACTACTACGAGCAGTACTTC.

This sequence joins TRBV29-1 and TRBJ2-3, with a weak D call TRBD1 (5 bases). The CDR3 is made up of 11 amino acids. V was trimmed by 4 bases and J by 4 bases, leaving 6 bases between them. Looked up from germline, CDR1 is SQVTM and CDR2 is ANQGSEA. In nucleotides, the CDR3 is TGCAGCGTTGCAGGGTCAGATACGCAGTATTTT. Translation gives CSVAGSDTQYF.

This clone has a handful of counts. J is TRBJ1-6 and V is TRBV27, with D unclear. The V gene's germline CDR1 is MNHEY and CDR2 SMNVEV (reference sequence). Trimming pared 8 bases from V and 10 bases from J, leaving 15 bases between. CDR3 size: 13 residues. The CDR3, as DNA: TGTGCCAGCGGGAGGAGGGAGGGATCACCCCTCCACTTT. Translating gives CASGRREGSPLHF.

The chain combines TRBV7-3 with TRBJ2-3, with D possibly matching TRBD1 (6 bases). V shed 0 bases and J shed 0 bases, with 7 bases lying between them. This CDR3 has 15 residues. Per germline, CDR1 SGHTA and CDR2 FQGTGA. In DNA, the CDR3 is TGTGCCAGCAGCTTAACAGGGGGTAGCACAGATACGCAGTATTTT. Its translation: CASSLTGGSTDTQYF.

This clone was found a few times. V and J are TRBV20-1 and TRBJ1-1; D is perhaps TRBD1 (5 bases). In germline, CDR1 is DFQATT, CDR2 SNEGSKA (reference sequence). CDR3 length: 11 residues. V shed 8 bases and J shed 1 base, with 8 bases lying between them. The CDR3 coding sequence is TGCAGTCGGGGGAGGAACACTGAAGCTTTCTTT. This translates into CSRGRNTEAFF.

This CDR3 reads CASSSQGTVYEQYF. The CDR3 DNA sequence: TGTGCCAGCAGCAGTCAAGGGACAGTCTACGAGCAGTACTTC. This chain uses TRBV7-9 with TRBJ2-7; 7 bases map to TRBD1. CDR1 is SEHNR, CDR2 FQNEAQ, per germline (reference sequence). The CDR3 has 14 residues. V lost 5 bases, J lost 3 bases, and 7 bases stayed unmatched.

The chain uses TRBV4-1 and TRBJ1-5; D unclear. With 0 bases removed from V and 0 bases from J, the gap between germline ends came to 12 bases. This CDR3 contains 17 residues. CDR1 is MGHRA, CDR2 YSYEKL, per germline. CDR3 amino acids: CASSQEITVASNQPQHF. The DNA of the CDR3 is TGCGCCAGCAGCCAAGAGATAACGGTAGCTAGCAATCAGCCCCAGCATTTT.

This clone was counted a few times. V usage is TRBV7-9 and J usage is TRBJ2-1, with D possibly being TRBD2 (6 bases). The CDR3 loop spans 14 amino acids. Trimming shortened V by 1 base and J by 9 bases, and 13 bases separated the two germline ends. Looked up from germline, CDR1 is SEHNR and CDR2 is FQNEAQ (reference sequence). CDR3 residues: CASSLGQAEGEQFF. CDR3 nucleotide sequence: TGTGCCAGCAGCTTAGGCCAGGCGGAGGGTGAGCAGTTCTTC.

The rearrangement joins TRBV28 to TRBJ1-5, with D perhaps matching TRBD1 (5 bases). With 3 bases removed from V and 3 bases from J, the gap between germline ends came to 12 bases. Germline V CDR1 and CDR2: MDHEN, SYDVKM. This CDR3 has 15 residues. As DNA, the CDR3 is TGTGCCAGCAGTTTGGCTCAGGGTTCCAATCAGCCCCAGCATTTT. It specifies CASSLAQGSNQPQHF.

This chain connects TRBV18 to TRBJ1-5; D possibly corresponds to TRBD1 (5 bases). There are 14 residues in the CDR3. Trimming cost V 3 bases and J 6 bases, with 12 bases left between them. In germline, CDR1 is KGHSH, CDR2 LQKENI. For the CDR3, the DNA is TGTGCCAGCTCACCCGGGGGGGAGGGTCAGCCCCAGCATTTT. Amino acids: CASSPGGEGQPQHF.

The chain has TRBV29-1 and TRBJ1-1, with TRBD1 as a possible D gene (6 bases). V dropped 3 bases and J dropped 5 bases, with 19 bases sitting between them. CDR3 length: 15 amino acids. The germline V gene encodes CDR1 SQVTM and CDR2 ANQGSEA. CDR3 DNA sequence: TGCAGCGTTGAGCCCTCACAGGGAGTTGTAACTGAAGCTTTCTTT. This codes for CSVEPSQGVVTEAFF.

This clone was seen just once. V gene TRBV6-2 or TRBV6-3 combines with J gene TRBJ2-2, with 7 bases identical to TRBD1. V gave up 3 bases and J gave up 0 bases; unmatched junction bases: 7. Germline V gives CDR1 MNHEY, CDR2 SVGEGT. The CDR3 contains 17 residues. The CDR3 nucleotides read TGTGCCAGCAGTTATAGGACAGGCGATGCGAACACCGGGGAGCTGTTTTTT. Translation gives CASSYRTGDANTGELFF.